The next 22 T cell receptor beta chains were all read from a single sample in a study of T cell changes during pregnancy in multiple sclerosis. TCRdb keeps only in-frame clones here, not all; method: immunoSEQ multiplex PCR. The table includes 35,000 to 45,000 clones, approximately 89% detected once. The sample consisted of CD4+ T cells from peripheral blood mononuclear cells, taken after pregnancy. The source is a female donor in good health, enrolled as a control in a pregnancy study.

This clone was detected only once. The V and J genes are TRBV6-4 and TRBJ1-2; a weak D match, TRBD1 (6 bases). CDR1 is MRHNA and CDR2 is SNTAGT in the germline V gene. The CDR3 has 15 amino acids. The V end was cut by 0 bases, the J end by 2 bases, with 10 bases between. The CDR3 is CASSDSTTGNYGYTF. Here the CDR3 DNA reads TGTGCCAGCAGTGACTCCACTACAGGGAACTATGGCTACACCTTC.

V is TRBV9 and J is TRBJ2-2, with D possibly matching TRBD2 (8 bases). This CDR3 is 16 amino acids long. V was shortened by 4 bases and J by 3 bases, with 16 bases between the two germline ends. In germline, CDR1 is SGDLS, CDR2 YYNGEE. CDR3 in DNA: TGTGCCAGCAGCCCTAGGGGGCGGGGGGACACCGGGGAGCTGTTTTTT. This translates into CASSPRGRGDTGELFF.

This clone has a handful of counts. The chain joins TRBV7-2 to TRBJ2-3, with a weak D call TRBD2 (7 bases). This CDR3 has 12 residues. V gave up 5 bases and J gave up 11 bases, with 14 bases separating them. Germline values: CDR1 SGHTA, CDR2 FQGNSA. The CDR3 nucleotides are TGTGCCAGCAGCCTAGGGGGGGGAGGGCAGTATTTT. Translation gives CASSLGGGGQYF.

There are a few counts of this clone. The J gene is TRBJ1-1, the V gene TRBV30; D might be TRBD1 (6 bases). The germline gives CDR1 GTSNPN, CDR2 SVGIG (reference sequence). V was clipped by 2 bases and J by 11 bases, with 21 bases between them. This CDR3 is 14 amino acids long. In DNA, the CDR3 is TGTGCCTGGAGTCCAAAGGGACATCGGTCCCCCGCTTTCTTT. It specifies CAWSPKGHRSPAFF.

This chain uses TRBV27 with TRBJ2-7, with D hard to call. Germline values: CDR1 MNHEY, CDR2 SMNVEV (reference sequence). Trimming removed 4 bases from V and 2 bases from J, with 15 bases in between. This CDR3 has 15 amino acids. The CDR3 is CASSYSSVLPYEQYF. CDR3 DNA sequence: TGTGCCAGCAGTTACTCTTCGGTCCTACCCTACGAGCAGTACTTC.

CDR3 nucleotides: TGTGCCAGCAGTCTCCCCCCCAACTATGGCTACACCTTC. It is translated as CASSLPPNYGYTF. The J gene is TRBJ1-2, the V gene TRBV28; D call uncertain. V was cut by 5 bases and J by 2 bases, with 9 bases left in between. Germline assignment: CDR1 MDHEN and CDR2 SYDVKM. CDR3 size: 13 residues.

V and J are TRBV18 and TRBJ2-7; perhaps TRBD1 as D (5 bases). The germline V gene encodes CDR1 KGHSH and CDR2 LQKENI. The CDR3 is 14 amino acids. Trimming left V 2 bases short and J 7 bases short, with 15 bases between. CDR3 in amino acids: CASSPGAREREQYF. CDR3 nucleotide sequence: TGTGCCAGCTCACCAGGGGCCAGGGAAAGAGAGCAGTACTTC.

V usage is TRBV25-1 and J usage is TRBJ2-7, with TRBD1 matching over 9 bases. The CDR3 length is 13 residues. Germline V gene lookup returns CDR1 MGHDK and CDR2 SYGVNS. J lost 6 bases, V lost 6 bases, and 6 bases had no gene match. The CDR3 DNA is TGTGCCAGCAGCCGGGACAGGGTCAGCGAGCAGTACTTC. This gives the protein CASSRDRVSEQYF.

V gene TRBV13 combines with J gene TRBJ2-3; D unclear. With 0 bases removed from V and 0 bases from J, the gap between germline ends came to 10 bases. Germline V gene lookup returns CDR1 PRHDT and CDR2 FYEKMQ (reference sequence). The CDR3 has 16 residues. This chain's CDR3 is CASSLGAAESTDTQYF. CDR3 nucleotides: TGTGCCAGCAGCTTAGGTGCGGCGGAGAGCACAGATACGCAGTATTTT.

This clone was found once. This chain connects TRBV10-3 to TRBJ1-4, with D perhaps matching TRBD1 (6 bases). Germline loops: CDR1 ENHRY, CDR2 SYGVKD. V was trimmed by 0 bases and J by 11 bases, leaving 10 bases between them. The CDR3 runs to 13 residues. The DNA of the CDR3 is TGTGCCATCAGTGAGTCGGGGCAGGGGAAACTGTTTTTT. This encodes CAISESGQGKLFF.

Only one count was recorded for this clone. This chain connects TRBV6-4 to TRBJ2-3; a possible D gene is TRBD2 (6 bases). The CDR3 spans 14 residues. The V end lost 0 bases, the J end lost 4 bases, and 8 bases lay between the germline ends. Germline V gene sequence: CDR1 MRHNA, CDR2 SNTAGT. The CDR3 reads CASSDSWEADTQYF. The CDR3 region has the DNA TGTGCCAGCAGTGACTCATGGGAGGCAGATACGCAGTATTTT.

This clone came up a few times. Within the sample, other DNA sequences also encode this same CDR3. The genes are TRBV5-1 and TRBJ1-1, with TRBD1 as a possible D gene (5 bases). V lost 0 bases and J lost 3, with 9 bases in between. Germline-derived CDR1 and CDR2 are SGHRS and YFSETQ. The CDR3 sequence is 14 residues long. The CDR3, as DNA: TGCGCCAGCAGCTTGGCCGGGGGGGACACTGAAGCTTTCTTT. It specifies CASSLAGGDTEAFF.

The chain combines TRBV7-9 with TRBJ1-5, with D unresolved. The length of the CDR3 is 15 residues. Trimming left V 1 base short and J 4 bases short, with 11 bases between. Germline CDR1 reads SEHNR; CDR2 reads FQNEAQ (reference sequence). The CDR3 coding sequence is TGTGCCAGCAGCTTAGGACTCAAGGAGAATCAGCCCCAGCATTTT. This gives the protein CASSLGLKENQPQHF. Variable domain in full (rest from reference TRBV7-9 and TRBJ1-5): DTGVSQNPRHKITKRGQNVTFRCDPISEHNRLYWYRQTLGQGPEFLTYFQNEAQLEKSRLLSDRFSAERPKGSFSTLEIQRTEQGDSAMYLCASSLGLKENQPQHFGDGTRLSIL.

The DNA of the CDR3 is TGTGCCAGCAGATTCCCGGGACTAAGATACAATGAGCAGTTCTTC. It yields the protein CASRFPGLRYNEQFF. This chain joins TRBV11-3 and TRBJ2-1; 7 bases fit TRBD2. J lost 4 bases, V lost 6 bases, and 9 bases had no gene match. Germline values: CDR1 SGHNT, CDR2 YENEEA. The CDR3 totals 15 residues.

The genes are TRBV18 and TRBJ2-5; 9 bases line up with TRBD1. Germline V lookup: CDR1 KGHSH, CDR2 LQKENI. V was pared by 6 bases and J by 4 bases, with 3 bases of the junction left unmatched. This CDR3 is built from 13 residues. This chain's CDR3 is CASSWGQGETQYF. The DNA of the CDR3 is TGTGCCAGCTCCTGGGGACAGGGAGAGACCCAGTACTTC.

The J gene is TRBJ1-5, the V gene TRBV6-5; 7 positions match TRBD1. CDR3 length equals 15 residues. Germline CDR1 and CDR2: MNHEY and SVGAGI. Unmatched junction bases numbered 7, after V lost 6 bases and J lost 2 bases. The CDR3 spells CASSSHGTGNQPQHF. CDR3 DNA sequence: TGTGCCAGCAGCTCGCATGGGACAGGCAATCAGCCCCAGCATTTT.

The chain recombines TRBV7-3 with TRBJ2-5; possible D gene TRBD2, 5 bases. This CDR3 spans 12 amino acids. The V gene lost 1 base and the J gene lost 7 bases, with 7 bases spanning the gap. Germline lookup yields CDR1 SGHTA and CDR2 FQGTGA. CDR3 in amino acids: CASSLSEGTQYF. For the CDR3, the DNA is TGTGCCAGCAGCTTAAGTGAGGGGACCCAGTACTTC.

Worth noting for this clone: The germline gene is not matched at one end of the junction; a read error may be the cause. The CDR3 DNA is TGTGCCGGCAGCGTAGGGCCCCGACAGGCCGAGGGGACTGAAGCTTTCTTT. Residues: CAGSVGPRQAEGTEAFF. The gene calls are TRBV9 and TRBJ1-1; a weak D match, TRBD1 (6 bases). Per the germline V gene, CDR1 is SGDLS and CDR2 is YYNGEE. This CDR3 spans 17 amino acids.

The rearrangement joins TRBV21-1 to TRBJ2-3; TRBD2 is taken as the D call from the table, unchecked against the DNA. TRBV21-1 is a pseudogene segment. This CDR3 is built from 16 residues. CDR3 amino acids: CASSKDGLALTDTQYF. For the CDR3, the DNA is TGTGCCAGCAGCAAAGATGGGCTAGCTCTGACAGATACGCAGTATTTT.

V and J are TRBV5-1 and TRBJ2-2; D call uncertain. V was cut by 2 bases and J by 4 bases, with 12 bases left in between. Germline V gene lookup returns CDR1 SGHRS and CDR2 YFSETQ. The CDR3 length is 15 residues. For the CDR3, the DNA is TGCGCCAGCAGCTTCGACTTAGTACCCACCGGGGAGCTGTTTTTT. This translates into CASSFDLVPTGELFF. The variable domain in full, with the rest retrieved from reference TRBV5-1 and TRBJ2-2, is KAGVTQTPRYLIKTRGQQVTLSCSPISGHRSVSWYQQTPGQGLQFLFEYFSETQRNKGNFPGRFSGRQFSNSRSEMNVSTLELGDSALYLCASSFDLVPTGELFFGEGSRLTVL.

This clone was seen a handful of times. The V call is TRBV19, the J call TRBJ1-1, with no clear D. V was clipped by 0 bases and J by 11 bases, with 13 bases between them. CDR3 length: 13 residues. CDR1 is LNHDA, CDR2 SQIVND, per germline (reference sequence). The CDR3 reads CASSIDEGSWAFF. The DNA for the CDR3 is TGTGCCAGTAGTATAGACGAGGGAAGTTGGGCTTTCTTT.

The V gene is TRBV18, the J gene TRBJ2-1; 9 positions agree with TRBD2. J was trimmed by 2 bases and V by 2 bases; bases with no gene match: 7. CDR3 length equals 17 residues. CDR1 and CDR2 (germline): KGHSH, LQKENI. In DNA form, the CDR3 reads TGTGCCAGCTCACCAGTTCAAGCGGGAGGCACCTACAATGAGCAGTTCTTC. This encodes CASSPVQAGGTYNEQFF.